This passage covers 14 T cell receptor beta chains from one sample sequenced in a study of T cells in tuberculosis (dated by TCRdb to 2016 to 2019). Receptor amplification or capture employed the immunoSEQ multiplex PCR assay. The immuneACCESS repertoire file appears here via TCRdb, limited to in-frame rearrangements. These files lack a portion of the clones; in checked studies, under half of the deficit traces to unresolved V genes, and the cause of the others is not known. Here the sample has roughly 35,000 clones; 93% occur a single time. In total, the top ten clones hold roughly 6.4% of the sample. The sequenced sample consisted of PBMCs. The receptor set was obtained from a donor under 30 with latent tuberculosis or without tuberculosis infection.

The chain has TRBV10-3 and TRBJ1-5; TRBD1 matches 7 bases. This CDR3 contains 14 residues. J lost 4 bases, V lost 6 bases, and 6 bases had no gene match. CDR1 and CDR2 (germline): ENHRY, SYGVKD. The CDR3 is CAIRGDRPNQPQHF. CDR3 sequence (DNA): TGTGCCATCAGGGGGGACAGACCTAATCAGCCCCAGCATTTT.

The V gene is TRBV7-2, the J gene TRBJ2-1; D might be TRBD1 (5 bases). Germline CDR1 and CDR2: SGHTA and FQGNSA. The CDR3 loop spans 14 amino acids. The germline V and J ends were trimmed by 6 bases and 4 bases, with 13 bases remaining between them. The CDR3 nucleotides read TGTGCCAGCAGTCGAGCGAACAGGTACAATGAGCAGTTCTTC. Translated: CASSRANRYNEQFF.

The V gene is TRBV27, the J gene TRBJ1-5; D not certain. The V end was cut by 4 bases, the J end by 4 bases, with 8 bases between. The CDR3 has 13 residues. CDR1 is MNHEY, CDR2 SMNVEV, per germline (reference sequence). The CDR3 region is CASSWEVNQPQHF. The DNA for the CDR3 is TGTGCCAGCAGTTGGGAGGTAAATCAGCCCCAGCATTTT.

This chain uses TRBV6-1 with TRBJ1-5; unclear D gene. Germline-derived CDR1 and CDR2 are MNHNS and SASEGT. V lost 3 bases and J lost 0, with 6 bases in between. This CDR3 has 14 amino acids. The CDR3 DNA sequence: TGTGCCAGCAGTGATTTTAATAGCAATCAGCCCCAGCATTTT. The encoded protein is CASSDFNSNQPQHF.

The chain carries TRBV6-6 and TRBJ2-1; no clear D. V was cut by 4 bases and J by 3 bases, with 10 bases left in between. This CDR3 comprises 14 residues. Germline CDR1 MNHNY, CDR2 SVGAGI (reference sequence). DNA for the CDR3: TGTGCCAGCAGTTCCGCGACGGGCTACAATGAGCAGTTCTTC. Protein: CASSSATGYNEQFF.

This chain connects TRBV9 to TRBJ2-1, with a possible D match to TRBD2 (7 bases). CDR1 is SGDLS, CDR2 YYNGEE, per germline. Trimming took off 4 bases at V and 0 bases at J, with 29 bases between the two ends. CDR3 length equals 21 residues. The CDR3 DNA reads TGTGCCAGCAGCCCGAGGGGGGGACTACTTGGGTCAGGTGGCTCCTACAATGAGCAGTTCTTC. This translates into CASSPRGGLLGSGGSYNEQFF.

This clone was recorded only once. The chain carries TRBV30 and TRBJ1-5; D is perhaps TRBD1 (5 bases). Per the germline V gene, CDR1 is GTSNPN and CDR2 is SVGIG (reference sequence). V was shortened by 1 base and J by 7 bases, with 14 bases between the two germline ends. This CDR3 contains 14 residues. CDR3: CAWSASPRGQPQHF. The CDR3 DNA is TGTGCCTGGAGTGCAAGTCCCCGGGGGCAGCCCCAGCATTTT.

This sequence joins TRBV29-1 and TRBJ1-2; 8 bases fit TRBD1. The CDR3 length is 13 residues. Looked up from germline, CDR1 is SQVTM and CDR2 is ANQGSEA. J was trimmed by 2 bases and V by 2 bases; bases with no gene match: 1. CDR3 nucleotide sequence: TGCAGCGTTGAAAACAGGGGGAACTATGGCTACACCTTC. Protein: CSVENRGNYGYTF.

The chain links TRBV13 to TRBJ1-1; weak D call: TRBD1 (6 bases). The V end lost 6 bases, the J end lost 4 bases, and 15 bases lay between the germline ends. CDR3 length equals 14 residues. The germline V gene encodes CDR1 PRHDT and CDR2 FYEKMQ (reference sequence). Here the CDR3 reads CASSQGTWGTEAFF. The CDR3 DNA reads TGTGCCAGCAGTCAGGGGACCTGGGGCACTGAAGCTTTCTTT.

This clone appeared once. V is TRBV4-1 and J is TRBJ2-3; 7 bases fit TRBD2. CDR1 and CDR2 from the germline V gene are MGHRA and YSYEKL. V was pared by 6 bases and J by 4 bases, with 7 bases of the junction left unmatched. The CDR3 covers 14 residues. Written as DNA, the CDR3 is TGCGCCAGCAGTCTCGGACTAGTCCCAGATACGCAGTATTTT. Translated: CASSLGLVPDTQYF.

The CDR3 sequence is CASSLSGSSGANVLTF. CDR3 nucleotides: TGTGCCAGCAGCTTATCAGGAAGCTCCGGGGCCAACGTCCTGACTTTC. The chain carries TRBV7-3 and TRBJ2-6; no clear D. Deletions cut 2 bases from V and 4 bases from J, with 12 bases between. CDR1 is SGHTA and CDR2 is FQGTGA in the germline V gene. The CDR3 covers 16 residues.

The count of this clone is one. This sequence joins TRBV5-1 and TRBJ2-3; tentatively, D is TRBD2 (6 bases). Germline V CDR1 and CDR2: SGHRS, YFSETQ. Trimming removed 0 bases at V and 1 base at J, with 6 bases between. This CDR3 contains 14 residues. The DNA of the CDR3 is TGCGCCAGCAGCTTGGAGCGGGGCACAGATACGCAGTATTTT. Its protein product is CASSLERGTDTQYF.

This clone appeared once. The chain combines TRBV4-3 with TRBJ1-4; 7 positions match TRBD1. The CDR3 spans 17 residues. The trim removed 0 bases at V and 5 bases at J, leaving 9 bases unmatched. Germline V gives CDR1 LGHNA, CDR2 YSLEER. DNA of the CDR3: TGCGCCAGCAGCCAAGATCAGATGGGACAGCCAAATGAAAAACTGTTTTTT. Residues: CASSQDQMGQPNEKLFF.

The chain has TRBV27 and TRBJ2-7; a weak D match, TRBD1 (6 bases). V was cut by 8 bases and J by 2 bases, with 13 bases left in between. The CDR3 is 13 residues long. Germline V gives CDR1 MNHEY, CDR2 SMNVEV (reference sequence). The CDR3 spells CASGGTPTYEQYF. The CDR3 coding sequence is TGTGCCAGCGGTGGGACACCGACCTACGAGCAGTACTTC.